This TCR beta chain was identified during a study of prognosis after radiotherapy for stage I lung cancer. The study, taken as a whole, reports: The way patients used TRBV and TRBJ genes reportedly differed depending on whether they had metastases.

Amplicons of TCR beta CDR3 were generated from genomic DNA by two-round multiplex PCR. Round-one PCR had primers specific to each TRBV and TRBJ gene. Second-round PCR relied on universal primers. TCRdb reprocessed the multiplex PCR reads via MiXCR and lists one record per CDR3 protein. The sample shows 30,000 to 40,000 distinct CDR3 sequences, 30% to 35% of them seen only once. This clonotype has only a few counts. Its target is unknown. A read error is the likely source, as a far larger clone sits one nucleotide away. V dropped 5 bases and J dropped 1 base, with 17 bases sitting between them. CDR3 length: 16 residues. Germline V gene data show CDR1 as MNHEY and CDR2 as SVGEGT.

This receptor was obtained from a donor at least 50 years old with non-small cell lung cancer. The V and J genes are TRBV6-2 or TRBV6-3 and TRBJ2-5; D is tentatively TRBD1 or TRBD2 (5 bases each). The input for sequencing was PBMCs, taken before or after stereotactic body radiation therapy (not recorded which). The CDR3 here is CASSEGHGALQETQYF. CDR3 DNA sequence: TGTGCCAGCAGTGAAGGACACGGGGCCCTCCAAGAGACCCAGTACTTC.